These 12 T cell receptor beta chains originate from one sample sequenced in a study of blood T cell repertoires in COVID-19. TCRdb's copy holds only in-frame clones and misses some; the assay was immunoSEQ multiplex PCR. The sample contains approximately 90,000 clones, 87% of which appear only once. Sequencing was done on a sample of peripheral blood. The source is a woman older than 75 with acute or convalescent COVID-19.

The V gene is TRBV19, the J gene TRBJ1-4, with D maybe TRBD1 (5 bases). Germline V gives CDR1 LNHDA, CDR2 SQIVND (reference sequence). Trimming removed 3 bases from V and 1 base from J, with 12 bases in between. The CDR3 is 16 residues long. The CDR3 sequence: CASSIGTGGTNEKLFF. DNA for the CDR3: TGTGCCAGTAGTATTGGGACGGGGGGAACTAATGAAAAACTGTTTTTT.

V is TRBV14 and J is TRBJ2-7; 14 positions agree with TRBD2. Germline V gene data show CDR1 as SGHDN and CDR2 as FVKESK. The CDR3 spans 15 residues. The V gene end was trimmed by 6 bases and the J gene end by 6 bases; junction bases not matched to a gene: 7. For the CDR3, the DNA is TGTGCCAGCAGTCGGGGACTAGCGGGGGTCTTCGAGCAGTACTTC. Protein sequence: CASSRGLAGVFEQYF.

This rearrangement joins TRBV19 to TRBJ2-3, with a possible D match to TRBD2 (7 bases). The V gene's germline CDR1 is LNHDA and CDR2 SQIVND (reference sequence). The CDR3 loop spans 16 amino acids. Trimming took 7 bases from V and 2 from J, leaving 19 bases between them. CDR3 bases: TGTGCCAGTACACGGGACCCCGGGGGGCACACAGATACGCAGTATTTT. Translating it yields CASTRDPGGHTDTQYF. The full variable domain, rest sourced from reference TRBV19 and TRBJ2-3, is DGGITQSPKYLFRKEGQNVTLSCEQNLNHDAMYWYRQDPGQGLRLIYYSQIVNDFQKGDIAEGYSVSREKKESFPLTVTSAQKNPTAFYLCASTRDPGGHTDTQYFGPGTRLTVL.

The J gene is TRBJ1-2, the V gene TRBV6-5; D is undetermined. The germline V and J ends were trimmed by 9 bases and 3 bases, with 11 bases remaining between them. The germline CDR1 and CDR2 sequences are MNHEY and SVGAGI. The CDR3 contains 12 residues. The CDR3 loop reads CASQKADYGYTF. The CDR3 DNA reads TGTGCCAGTCAAAAGGCGGACTATGGCTACACCTTC.

The chain couples TRBV3-1 (or the pseudogene TRBV3-2) to TRBJ1-2; 9 bases map to TRBD1. Germline V CDR1 and CDR2: LGHDT, YNNKEL (reference sequence). The CDR3 sequence is 13 residues long. With 1 base clipped from V and 7 bases from J, the junction kept 1 base outside the gene matches. The CDR3 loop reads CASSQGGQGGYTF. In DNA form, the CDR3 reads TGTGCCAGCAGCCAAGGGGGACAGGGTGGCTACACCTTC.

CDR3 bases: TGTGCCAGCAGCTGGGACAGGGGGGCCTACGAGCAGTACTTC. It codes for CASSWDRGAYEQYF. The rearrangement links TRBV5-6 to TRBJ2-7; 11 nucleotides align to TRBD1. Germline V gene lookup returns CDR1 SGHDT and CDR2 YYEEEE. After removal of 3 bases from V and 2 bases from J, the junction contained 1 base not matched to a gene. The CDR3 runs 14 residues.

The CDR3 nucleotides read TGTGCCAGCAGTTCGGACAGTAACTATGGCTACACCTTC. This codes for CASSSDSNYGYTF. The rearrangement uses TRBV6-2 or TRBV6-3 and TRBJ1-2; D may be TRBD1 (6 bases). The ends were cut back, 4 bases at V and 1 base at J, with 7 bases in the middle. Germline CDR1 and CDR2: MNHEY and SVGEGT. The CDR3 consists of 13 residues.

The chain recombines TRBV27 with TRBJ1-1; 9 positions match TRBD1. The trim removed 6 bases at V and 1 base at J, leaving 12 bases unmatched. The CDR3 contains 17 residues. CDR1 is MNHEY and CDR2 is SMNVEV in the germline V gene (reference sequence). CDR3 coding DNA: TGTGCCAGCAGCTCAATTACGAGGGGACAGGGGAACACTGAAGCTTTCTTT. This translates into CASSSITRGQGNTEAFF.

This clone was recorded only once. The chain is built from TRBV30 and TRBJ2-1; 14 nucleotides match TRBD2. The germline V gene encodes CDR1 GTSNPN and CDR2 SVGIG (reference sequence). V shed 3 bases, J shed 6 bases, and the junction held 4 bases outside the gene matches. The CDR3 is made up of 15 amino acids. The CDR3 reads CAWRLGTSGGNEQFF. In DNA form, the CDR3 reads TGTGCCTGGAGGCTAGGGACTAGCGGGGGCAATGAGCAGTTCTTC.

V is TRBV6-5 and J is TRBJ1-2; D ambiguous. The CDR3 covers 13 residues. Germline V gene data show CDR1 as MNHEY and CDR2 as SVGAGI. The V end was cut by 0 bases, the J end by 7 bases, with 9 bases between. CDR3 residues: CASSYSSGTGYTF. The DNA for the CDR3 is TGTGCCAGCAGTTACTCATCGGGAACTGGCTACACCTTC.

This clone was detected a few times. This chain joins TRBV30 and TRBJ1-5, with 7 bases that match TRBD1. Germline CDR1 reads GTSNPN; CDR2 reads SVGIG (reference sequence). The junction had 5 bases not matched to a gene; V was cut back by 2 bases and J by 4 bases. CDR3 length: 14 amino acids. The DNA for the CDR3 is TGTGCCTGGAGTCCGGGACAGAAAAATCAGCCCCAGCATTTT. It specifies CAWSPGQKNQPQHF.

The genes are TRBV11-1 and TRBJ2-7, with a possible D match to TRBD1 (6 bases). The CDR3 sequence is 12 residues long. Trimming stripped 10 bases from V and 3 bases from J, with 13 bases between. Germline assignment: CDR1 SGHAT and CDR2 FQDESV (reference sequence). This CDR3 reads CATAEQGYEQYF. Here the CDR3 DNA reads TGTGCCACTGCGGAACAGGGCTACGAGCAGTACTTC.